This T cell receptor (beta chain) was sequenced during a study of stem cell transplantation in POMP-related autoinflammatory disease. Broader study findings: In patients with PRAID, every analyzed T-cell subset tended to show lower diversity and higher clonality.

TCRdb's copy holds only in-frame clones and misses some; the assay was immunoSEQ multiplex PCR. The sample carries 68,000 or so clones, about nine tenths recorded once. As for this clone: The antigen is undetermined.

V was clipped by 4 bases and J by 6 bases, with 10 bases between them. The CDR3 contains 13 residues. CDR1 SGHVS and CDR2 FQNEAQ come from the germline V gene. This TCR derives from a human patient with POMP-related autoinflammation and immune dysregulation (PRAID). Some T cells may have come from the graft donor. The starting material was CD4+ T cells from PBMCs, obtained after stem cell transplantation. The chain links TRBV7-8 to TRBJ2-1; D is unresolved. CDR3 DNA: TGTGCCAGCAGCTCACGGCCTAGCAATGAGCAGTTCTTC. It codes for CASSSRPSNEQFF.